The 20 T cell receptor beta chains presented below share a single source sample, sequenced in a study of CD8 T cells in ankylosing spondylitis. These receptors lack a known antigen. Study-level results: About 8 highly homologous variants made up a TCR beta motif, and this motif appeared characteristic of ankylosing spondylitis blood.

MiXCR, applied by TCRdb to the 5' RACE reads, yields one record per CDR3 protein. The sample lists 750,000 to 850,000 distinct CDR3 sequences; roughly 12% were seen once. The sequenced sample consisted of blood, either unsorted or a sorted T cell fraction (not recorded which). These receptors all come from a male donor with ankylosing spondylitis.

This chain joins TRBV10-3 and TRBJ1-4, with a weak D call TRBD1 (6 bases). The V gene's germline CDR1 is ENHRY and CDR2 SYGVKD. Between the trimmed V and J ends, which lost 9 bases and 7 bases, there was a span of 15 bases. This CDR3 comprises 13 residues. The CDR3 is CAIHREIGEKLFF. The CDR3 nucleotides read TGTGCCATACACAGGGAAATAGGTGAAAAACTGTTTTTT.

This clonotype has ten or more counts. The V call is TRBV5-1, the J call TRBJ1-5; 8 bases agree with TRBD1. V lost 4 bases, J lost 9 bases, and 12 bases stayed unmatched. Germline V lookup: CDR1 SGHRS, CDR2 YFSETQ. The CDR3 is 15 amino acids. The CDR3 region is CASSLGTGGLGPQHF. CDR3 nucleotide sequence: TGCGCCAGCAGCCTAGGGACAGGCGGCTTAGGGCCCCAGCATTTT.

The rearrangement links TRBV6-1 to TRBJ2-7; 8 bases match TRBD1. V lost 6 bases and J lost 9; bases outside the gene matches: 13. The CDR3 is made up of 14 amino acids. Per the germline V gene, CDR1 is MNHNS and CDR2 is SASEGT. CDR3 residues: CASSSPGTGHRQYF. The CDR3 DNA is TGTGCCAGCAGCAGTCCCGGGACAGGACATAGGCAGTACTTC.

The sample holds a few counts of this clonotype. This chain links TRBV5-1 with TRBJ2-3, with TRBD1 matching over 8 bases. Germline V gene sequence: CDR1 SGHRS, CDR2 YFSETQ. The CDR3 is made up of 14 amino acids. Unmatched junction bases numbered 4, after V lost 2 bases and J lost 5 bases. The CDR3 DNA is TGCGCCAGCAGCTTTCCAGGGGGCAGAGATACGCAGTATTTT. Amino acid sequence: CASSFPGGRDTQYF. Looking up the rest from reference TRBV5-1 and TRBJ2-3 gives the full variable domain: KAGVTQTPRYLIKTRGQQVTLSCSPISGHRSVSWYQQTPGQGLQFLFEYFSETQRNKGNFPGRFSGRQFSNSRSEMNVSTLELGDSALYLCASSFPGGRDTQYFGPGTRLTVL.

This clonotype was detected a few times. V gene TRBV20-1 combines with J gene TRBJ1-5; maybe TRBD1 (5 bases). Germline V CDR1 and CDR2: DFQATT, SNEGSKA (reference sequence). This CDR3 spans 15 amino acids. Trimming shortened V by 3 bases and J by 1 base, and 13 bases separated the two germline ends. The CDR3 loop reads CSASYPGPSNQPQHF. CDR3 nucleotide sequence: TGCAGTGCTAGTTATCCAGGGCCAAGCAATCAGCCCCAGCATTTT.

This clonotype was detected many times. The rearrangement uses TRBV9 and TRBJ1-5; 10 bases match TRBD1. This CDR3 is built from 15 residues. The germline gives CDR1 SGDLS, CDR2 YYNGEE. The trim removed 4 bases at V and 5 bases at J, leaving 6 bases unmatched. CDR3 nucleotide sequence: TGTGCCAGCAGCACCCACGGACAGGGGGATCAGCCCCAGCATTTT. It codes for CASSTHGQGDQPQHF.

This clonotype was counted many times. CDR3 DNA: TGCAGTGCTAGGAGCTCGTCAGGGGTTGGTGAAAAACTGTTTTTT. This sequence encodes CSARSSSGVGEKLFF. V is TRBV20-1 and J is TRBJ1-4; D might be TRBD1 (6 bases). The CDR3 has 15 amino acids. Trimming took 3 bases from V and 7 from J, leaving 18 bases between them. The germline gives CDR1 DFQATT, CDR2 SNEGSKA (reference sequence).

This clonotype came up a few times. The chain carries TRBV9 and TRBJ1-2; a weak D match, TRBD1 (5 bases). V was shortened by 0 bases and J by 0 bases, with 9 bases between the two germline ends. Germline values: CDR1 SGDLS, CDR2 YYNGEE. This CDR3 is built from 15 residues. CDR3 sequence (DNA): TGTGCCAGCAGCGTAGGGGGGGAAGCTAACTATGGCTACACCTTC. This sequence encodes CASSVGGEANYGYTF.

V and J are TRBV18 and TRBJ2-3; a weak D match, TRBD2 (5 bases). From germline, CDR1 is KGHSH and CDR2 LQKENI. The CDR3 spans 14 residues. Trimming left V 6 bases short and J 5 bases short, with 15 bases between. The CDR3 DNA reads as TGTGCCAGCTCCCCGGCGCGGGCGGTAGATACGCAGTATTTT. This sequence encodes CASSPARAVDTQYF.

This clonotype was found once. The rearrangement links TRBV4-2 to TRBJ1-5, with no clear D. The CDR3 is made up of 13 amino acids. Deletions cut 0 bases from V and 5 bases from J, with 5 bases between. Germline V gene lookup returns CDR1 LGHNA and CDR2 YNFKEQ. Here the CDR3 reads CASSQDQHQPQHF. CDR3 bases: TGTGCCAGCAGCCAAGATCAACATCAGCCCCAGCATTTT.

This clonotype was seen a few times. In DNA form, the CDR3 reads TGTGCCAGCGGGGCGGGGTACTACGAGCAGTACTTC. It is translated as CASGAGYYEQYF. The rearrangement links TRBV25-1 to TRBJ2-7, with D perhaps matching TRBD2 (6 bases). Looked up from germline, CDR1 is MGHDK and CDR2 is SYGVNS. This CDR3 contains 12 residues. Trimming took off 8 bases at V and 3 bases at J, with 11 bases between the two ends.

The chain joins TRBV7-2 to TRBJ2-7; possible D gene TRBD1, 5 bases. The CDR3 runs 14 residues. With 5 bases removed from V and 0 bases from J, the gap between germline ends came to 11 bases. CDR1 is SGHTA, CDR2 FQGNSA, per germline. The CDR3 loop reads CASSRGADSYEQYF. In DNA, the CDR3 is TGTGCCAGCAGCCGTGGGGCGGACTCCTACGAGCAGTACTTC.

This clonotype came up many times. The rearrangement links TRBV7-2 to TRBJ2-7; no definite D call. This CDR3 comprises 13 residues. V dropped 4 bases and J dropped 4 bases, with 11 bases sitting between them. Germline-derived CDR1 and CDR2 are SGHTA and FQGNSA. In nucleotides, the CDR3 is TGTGCCAGCAGCTCACGTCTGGGGTACGAGCAGTACTTC. It yields the protein CASSSRLGYEQYF. The whole variable domain, filled in from reference TRBV7-2 and TRBJ2-7, reads GAGVSQSPSNKVTEKGKDVELRCDPISGHTALYWYRQSLGQGLEFLIYFQGNSAPDKSGLPSDRFSAERTGGSVSTLTIQRTQQEDSAVYLCASSSRLGYEQYFGPGTRLTVT.

The rearrangement uses TRBV9 and TRBJ2-5; 8 bases agree with TRBD1. This CDR3 is 15 amino acids long. J was trimmed by 5 bases and V by 1 base; bases with no gene match: 7. Germline lookup yields CDR1 SGDLS and CDR2 YYNGEE. CDR3: CASSVSAGGVETQYF. CDR3 DNA: TGTGCCAGCAGCGTATCGGCAGGGGGCGTGGAGACCCAGTACTTC.

This clonotype was found a few times. The chain uses TRBV6-1 and TRBJ1-1; D possibly corresponds to TRBD1 (5 bases). The CDR3 runs to 13 residues. In germline, CDR1 is MNHNS, CDR2 SASEGT. Between the trimmed V and J ends, which lost 7 bases and 0 bases, there was a span of 9 bases. CDR3 sequence: CASIVTVNTEAFF. The CDR3 nucleotides are TGTGCCAGCATTGTGACAGTGAACACTGAAGCTTTCTTT.

The chain employs TRBV20-1 and TRBJ1-1, with TRBD1 as a possible D gene (5 bases). The germline CDR1 and CDR2 sequences are DFQATT and SNEGSKA (reference sequence). V was shortened by 2 bases and J by 5 bases, with 12 bases between the two germline ends. The CDR3 extends over 13 amino acids. The CDR3 loop reads CSARQGGWTEAFF. CDR3 sequence (DNA): TGCAGTGCTAGACAGGGAGGATGGACTGAAGCTTTCTTT.

This clonotype has a handful of counts. The CDR3 DNA follows: TGTGCCAGCAGTTACTCGGTCGGCTATGGCTACACCTTC. Translation: CASSYSVGYGYTF. The chain is built from TRBV6-2 or TRBV6-3 and TRBJ1-2; D is undetermined. In germline, CDR1 is MNHEY, CDR2 SVGEGT. V lost 0 bases, J lost 4 bases, and 6 bases lay in between. The CDR3 is 13 residues long.

The V call is TRBV6-2 or TRBV6-3, the J call TRBJ1-1; 8 bases line up with TRBD1. CDR1 and CDR2 from the germline V gene are MNHEY and SVGEGT. Trimming took 4 bases from V and 1 from J; bases not matched to a gene: 5. The CDR3 length is 15 residues. CDR3 sequence reads: CASSFPGGRNTEAFF. The CDR3 bases are TGTGCCAGCAGTTTCCCAGGGGGCAGGAACACTGAAGCTTTCTTT.

V gene TRBV27 combines with J gene TRBJ2-7; D is ambiguous. V lost 0 bases to trimming and J lost 3 bases, with 6 bases between them. Germline CDR1 is MNHEY and CDR2 is SMNVEV (reference sequence). The CDR3 loop spans 13 amino acids. CDR3 sequence (DNA): TGTGCCAGCAGTTTATCGCTTGGCTACGAGCAGTACTTC. This sequence encodes CASSLSLGYEQYF.

Ten or more counts support this clonotype. This chain links TRBV4-1 with TRBJ2-7; 7 nucleotides align to TRBD1. The CDR3 length is 15 residues. Germline values: CDR1 MGHRA, CDR2 YSYEKL. V lost 4 bases and J lost 0; bases outside the gene matches: 6. CDR3 loop: CASSPRDSFSYEQYF. The CDR3 nucleotides are TGCGCCAGCAGCCCCAGGGACAGCTTCTCCTACGAGCAGTACTTC.